The clone carrying this TCR beta chain occurred a few times. What it binds is unknown. Every bit of the isolated RNA underwent reverse transcription, so sequencing read expressed TCRB transcripts. It was found that naive, central memory and regulatory T cell samples averaged about 3.57 million reads. Profiling relied on immunoSEQ multiplex PCR, and the TCRdb table lists in-frame clones only, not all of them. This table has approximately 360,000 clones, approximately 12% appearing once. This sample is part of a study of beta chain features in type 1 diabetes. Findings of the study overall: TCRB CDR3 length was moderately but significantly reduced in all four CD4+ subsets of Type 1 diabetes patients.

The CDR3 extends over 15 amino acids. V was trimmed by 2 bases and J by 3 bases, leaving 13 bases between them. In germline, CDR1 is MGHDK, CDR2 SYGVNS. The source is a woman aged 18 to 35 with type 1 diabetes. The V gene is TRBV25-1, the J gene TRBJ1-1; weak D call: TRBD1 (6 bases). The sequenced material came from naive CD4+ T cells from blood. The CDR3 nucleotides read TGTGCCAGCAGTGAACAACAGGGAGTGTACACTGAAGCTTTCTTT. This encodes CASSEQQGVYTEAFF.